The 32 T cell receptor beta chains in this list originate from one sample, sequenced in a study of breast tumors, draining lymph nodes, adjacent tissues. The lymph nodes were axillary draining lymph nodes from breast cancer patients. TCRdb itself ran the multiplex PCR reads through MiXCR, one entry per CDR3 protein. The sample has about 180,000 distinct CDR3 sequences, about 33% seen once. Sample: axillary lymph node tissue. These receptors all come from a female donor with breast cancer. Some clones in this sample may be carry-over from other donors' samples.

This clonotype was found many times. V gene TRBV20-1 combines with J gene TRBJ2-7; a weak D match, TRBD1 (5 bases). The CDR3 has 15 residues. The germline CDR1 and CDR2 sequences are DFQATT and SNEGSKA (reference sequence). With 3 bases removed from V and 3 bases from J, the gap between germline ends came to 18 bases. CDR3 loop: CSARSPDSAGYEQYF. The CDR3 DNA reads TGCAGTGCTAGGTCACCAGACAGTGCAGGCTACGAGCAGTACTTC.

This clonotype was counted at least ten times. CDR3 DNA: TGTGCCAGCAGCGTAGATACGGGTCAGCCCCAGCATTTT. This encodes CASSVDTGQPQHF. The chain combines TRBV9 with TRBJ1-5; D is unclear. Per germline, CDR1 SGDLS and CDR2 YYNGEE. This CDR3 has 13 residues. The V end lost 0 bases, the J end lost 6 bases, and 7 bases lay between the germline ends. The entire variable domain, with the rest obtained from reference TRBV9 and TRBJ1-5, is as follows: DSGVTQTPKHLITATGQRVTLRCSPRSGDLSVYWYQQSLDQGLQFLIQYYNGEERAKGNILERFSAQQFPDLHSELNLSSLELGDSALYFCASSVDTGQPQHFGDGTRLSIL.

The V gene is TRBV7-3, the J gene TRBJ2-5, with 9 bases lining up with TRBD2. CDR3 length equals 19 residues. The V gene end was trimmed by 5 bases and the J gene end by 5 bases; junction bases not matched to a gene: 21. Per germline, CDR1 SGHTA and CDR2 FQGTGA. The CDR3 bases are TGTGCCAGCAGCGCACGGGTGACTCTAGCGGGGCGAATTTATGAGACCCAGTACTTC. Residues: CASSARVTLAGRIYETQYF.

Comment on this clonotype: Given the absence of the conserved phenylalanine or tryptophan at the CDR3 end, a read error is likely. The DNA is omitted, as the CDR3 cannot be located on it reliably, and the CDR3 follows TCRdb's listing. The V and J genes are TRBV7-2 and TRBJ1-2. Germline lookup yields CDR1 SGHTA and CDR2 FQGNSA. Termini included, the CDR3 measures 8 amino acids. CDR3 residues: CASSLEFL.

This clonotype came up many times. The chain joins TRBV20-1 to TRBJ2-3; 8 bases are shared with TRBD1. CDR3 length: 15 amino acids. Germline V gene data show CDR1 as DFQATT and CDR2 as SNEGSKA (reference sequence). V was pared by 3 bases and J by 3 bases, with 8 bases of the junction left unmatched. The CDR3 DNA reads TGCAGTGCTAGCCCGGACAGGGCTTTAACAGATACGCAGTATTTT. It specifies CSASPDRALTDTQYF.

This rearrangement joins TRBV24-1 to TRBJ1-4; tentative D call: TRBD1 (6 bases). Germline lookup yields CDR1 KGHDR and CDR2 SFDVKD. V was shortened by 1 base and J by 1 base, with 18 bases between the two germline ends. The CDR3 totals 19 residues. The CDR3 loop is CATSDLGRGDLITNEKLFF. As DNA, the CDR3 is TGTGCCACCAGTGATTTAGGCAGGGGCGACCTGATAACTAATGAAAAACTGTTTTTT.

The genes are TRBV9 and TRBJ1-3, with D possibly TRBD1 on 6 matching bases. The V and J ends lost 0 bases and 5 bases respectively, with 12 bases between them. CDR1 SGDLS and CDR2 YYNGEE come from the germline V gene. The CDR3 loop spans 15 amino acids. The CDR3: CASSVGQGRRNTIYF. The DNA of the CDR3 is TGTGCCAGCAGCGTAGGTCAGGGGCGCAGAAACACCATATATTTT.

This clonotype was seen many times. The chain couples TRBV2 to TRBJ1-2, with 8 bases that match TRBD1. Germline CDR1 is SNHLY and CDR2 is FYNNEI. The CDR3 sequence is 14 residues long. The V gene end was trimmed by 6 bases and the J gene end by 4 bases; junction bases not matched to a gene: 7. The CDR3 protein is CASRVQGAGYGYTF. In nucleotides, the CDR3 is TGTGCCAGCAGAGTTCAGGGGGCCGGCTATGGCTACACCTTC.

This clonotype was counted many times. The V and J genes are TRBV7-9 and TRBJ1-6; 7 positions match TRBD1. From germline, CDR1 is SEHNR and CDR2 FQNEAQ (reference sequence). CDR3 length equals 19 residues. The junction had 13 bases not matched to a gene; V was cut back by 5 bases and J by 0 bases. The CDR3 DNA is TGTGCCAGCAGCCCGGGACAGAGCTCTTCAAGCTCCTATAATTCACCCCTCCACTTT. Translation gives CASSPGQSSSSSYNSPLHF.

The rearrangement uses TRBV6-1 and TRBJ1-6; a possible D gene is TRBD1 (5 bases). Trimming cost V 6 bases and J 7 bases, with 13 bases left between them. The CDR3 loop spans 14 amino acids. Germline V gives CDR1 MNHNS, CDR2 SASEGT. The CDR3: CASRRGGENSPLHF. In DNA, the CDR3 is TGTGCCAGCAGGAGGGGAGGGGAAAATTCACCCCTCCACTTT.

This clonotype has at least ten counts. The CDR3 here is CASRGEGNTGELFF. The CDR3 coding sequence is TGTGCCAGCAGGGGGGAGGGGAACACCGGGGAGCTGTTTTTT. The chain carries TRBV13 and TRBJ2-2; the match to TRBD2 covers 7 bases. Germline CDR1 reads PRHDT; CDR2 reads FYEKMQ (reference sequence). J gave up 1 base and V 6 bases, and 2 bases lay outside the gene matches. CDR3 size: 14 residues. Full variable domain (missing parts from reference TRBV13 and TRBJ2-2): AAGVIQSPRHLIKEKRETATLKCYPIPRHDTVYWYQQGPGQDPQFLISFYEKMQSDKGSIPDRFSAQQFSDYHSELNMSSLELGDSALYFCASRGEGNTGELFFGEGSRLTVL.

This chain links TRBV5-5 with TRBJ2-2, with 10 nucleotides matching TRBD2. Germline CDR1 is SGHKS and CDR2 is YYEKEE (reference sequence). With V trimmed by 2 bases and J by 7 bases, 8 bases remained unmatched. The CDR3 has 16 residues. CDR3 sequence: CASSLAGGQGSGELFF. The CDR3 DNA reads TGTGCCAGCAGCTTAGCGGGGGGGCAGGGCAGCGGGGAGCTGTTTTTT.

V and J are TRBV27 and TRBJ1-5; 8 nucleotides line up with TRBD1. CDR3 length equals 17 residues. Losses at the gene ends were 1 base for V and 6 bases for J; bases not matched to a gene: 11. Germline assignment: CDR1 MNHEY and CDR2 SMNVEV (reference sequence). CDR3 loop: CASSLFSGTGLSQPQHF. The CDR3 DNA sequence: TGTGCCAGCAGTTTATTTAGCGGGACAGGACTGTCTCAGCCCCAGCATTTT.

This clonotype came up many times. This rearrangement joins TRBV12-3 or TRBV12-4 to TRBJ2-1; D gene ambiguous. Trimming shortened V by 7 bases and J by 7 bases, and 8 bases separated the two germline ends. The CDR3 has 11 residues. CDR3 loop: CASTIGNEQFF. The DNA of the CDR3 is TGTGCCAGCACTATTGGAAATGAGCAGTTCTTC.

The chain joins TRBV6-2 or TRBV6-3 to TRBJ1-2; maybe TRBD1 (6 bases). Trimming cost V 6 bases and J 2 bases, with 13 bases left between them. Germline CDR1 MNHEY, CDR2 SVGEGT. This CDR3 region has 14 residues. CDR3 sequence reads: CASRPGQPNYGYTF. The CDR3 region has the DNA TGTGCCAGCAGACCGGGACAACCGAACTATGGCTACACCTTC.

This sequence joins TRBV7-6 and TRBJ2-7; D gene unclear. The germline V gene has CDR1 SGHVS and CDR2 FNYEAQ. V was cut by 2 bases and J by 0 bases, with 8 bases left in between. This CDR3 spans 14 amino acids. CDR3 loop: CASSLSEASYEQYF. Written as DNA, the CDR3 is TGTGCCAGCAGCTTATCAGAGGCCTCCTACGAGCAGTACTTC.

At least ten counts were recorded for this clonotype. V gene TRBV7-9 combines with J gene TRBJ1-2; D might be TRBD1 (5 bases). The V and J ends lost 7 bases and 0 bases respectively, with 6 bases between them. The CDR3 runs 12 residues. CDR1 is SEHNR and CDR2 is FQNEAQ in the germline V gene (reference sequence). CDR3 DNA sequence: TGTGCCAGCACGACAGCTAACTATGGCTACACCTTC. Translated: CASTTANYGYTF.

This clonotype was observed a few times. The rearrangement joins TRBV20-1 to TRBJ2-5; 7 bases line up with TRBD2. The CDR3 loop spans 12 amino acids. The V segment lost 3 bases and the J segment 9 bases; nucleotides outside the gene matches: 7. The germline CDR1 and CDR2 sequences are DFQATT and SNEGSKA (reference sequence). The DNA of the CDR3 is TGCAGTGCTAGTGGCGGGAGAGGGGCCCAGTACTTC. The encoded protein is CSASGGRGAQYF.

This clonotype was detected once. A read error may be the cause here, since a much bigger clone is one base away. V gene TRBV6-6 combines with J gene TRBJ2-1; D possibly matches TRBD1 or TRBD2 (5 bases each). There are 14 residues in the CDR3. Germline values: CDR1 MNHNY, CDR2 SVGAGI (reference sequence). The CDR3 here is CASKGEYDYNAQFF. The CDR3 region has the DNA TGTGCCAGCAAAGGGGAGTACGACTACAATGCGCAGTTCTTC.

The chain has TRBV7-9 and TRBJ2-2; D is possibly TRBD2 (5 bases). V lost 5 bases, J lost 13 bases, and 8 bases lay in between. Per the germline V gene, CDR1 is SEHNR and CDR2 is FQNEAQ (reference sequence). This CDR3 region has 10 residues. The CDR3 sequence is CASSPRGLFF. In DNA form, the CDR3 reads TGTGCCAGCAGCCCCCGGGGGCTGTTTTTT. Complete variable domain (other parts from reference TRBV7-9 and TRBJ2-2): DTGVSQNPRHKITKRGQNVTFRCDPISEHNRLYWYRQTLGQGPEFLTYFQNEAQLEKSRLLSDRFSAERPKGSFSTLEIQRTEQGDSAMYLCASSPRGLFFGEGSRLTVL.

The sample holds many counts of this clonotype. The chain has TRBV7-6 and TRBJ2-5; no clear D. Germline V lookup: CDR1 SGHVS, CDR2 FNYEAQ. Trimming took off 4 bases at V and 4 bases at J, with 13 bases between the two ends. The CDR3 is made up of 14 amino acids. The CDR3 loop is CASSSGPVRETQYF. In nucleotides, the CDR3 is TGTGCCAGCAGCTCCGGCCCCGTTCGAGAGACCCAGTACTTC.

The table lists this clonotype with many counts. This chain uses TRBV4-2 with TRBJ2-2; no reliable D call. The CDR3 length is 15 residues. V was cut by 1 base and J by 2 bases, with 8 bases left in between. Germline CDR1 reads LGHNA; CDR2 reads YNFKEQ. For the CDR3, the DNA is TGTGCCAGCAGCCAAGCGTACAAAAACACCGGGGAGCTGTTTTTT. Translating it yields CASSQAYKNTGELFF.

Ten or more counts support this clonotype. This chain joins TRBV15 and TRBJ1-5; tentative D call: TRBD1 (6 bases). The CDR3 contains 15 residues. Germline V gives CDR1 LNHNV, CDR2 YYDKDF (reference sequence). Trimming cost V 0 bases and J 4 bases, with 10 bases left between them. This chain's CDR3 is CATSREIRGNQPQHF. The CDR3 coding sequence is TGTGCCACCAGCAGAGAGATCAGGGGTAATCAGCCCCAGCATTTT.

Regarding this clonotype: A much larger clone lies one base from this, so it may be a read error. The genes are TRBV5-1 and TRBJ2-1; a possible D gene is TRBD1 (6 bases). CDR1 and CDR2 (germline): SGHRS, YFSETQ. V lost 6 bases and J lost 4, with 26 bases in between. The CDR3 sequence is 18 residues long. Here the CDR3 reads CASKSSTSGRGTYNEQFF. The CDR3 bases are TGCGCCAGCAAGTCATCTACCAGCGGCAGGGGTACTTACAATGAGCAGTTCTTC.

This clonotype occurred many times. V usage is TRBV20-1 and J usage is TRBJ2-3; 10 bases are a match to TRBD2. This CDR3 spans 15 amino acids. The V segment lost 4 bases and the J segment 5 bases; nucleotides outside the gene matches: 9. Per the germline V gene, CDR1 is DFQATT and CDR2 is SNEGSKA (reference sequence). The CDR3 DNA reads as TGCAGTGCTAACCTAGCGGGAGAGGGGAGAGATACGCAGTATTTT. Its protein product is CSANLAGEGRDTQYF.

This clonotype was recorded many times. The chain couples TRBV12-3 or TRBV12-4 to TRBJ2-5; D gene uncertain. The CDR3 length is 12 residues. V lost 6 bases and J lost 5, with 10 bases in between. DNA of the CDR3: TGTGCCAGCAGCTCGCCGGAGGAGACCCAGTACTTC. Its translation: CASSSPEETQYF.

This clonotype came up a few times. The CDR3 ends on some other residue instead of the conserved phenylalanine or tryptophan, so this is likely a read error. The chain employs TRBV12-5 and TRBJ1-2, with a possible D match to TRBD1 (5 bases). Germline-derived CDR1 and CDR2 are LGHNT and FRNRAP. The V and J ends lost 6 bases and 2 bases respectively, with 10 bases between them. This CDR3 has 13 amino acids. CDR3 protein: CASGADTNYGYTL. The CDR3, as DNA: TGTGCTAGTGGGGCGGACACCAACTATGGCTACACCCTC.

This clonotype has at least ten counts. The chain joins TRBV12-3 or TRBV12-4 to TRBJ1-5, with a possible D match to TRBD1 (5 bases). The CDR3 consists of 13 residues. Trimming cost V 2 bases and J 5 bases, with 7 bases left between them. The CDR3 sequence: CASSLRGYQPQHF. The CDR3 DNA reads TGTGCCAGCAGTTTACGGGGGTATCAGCCCCAGCATTTT.

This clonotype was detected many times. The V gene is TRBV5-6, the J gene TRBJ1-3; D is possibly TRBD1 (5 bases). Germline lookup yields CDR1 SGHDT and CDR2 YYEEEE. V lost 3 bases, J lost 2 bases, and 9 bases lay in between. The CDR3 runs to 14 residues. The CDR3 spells CASSWLGAGNTIYF. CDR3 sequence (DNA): TGTGCCAGCAGCTGGCTGGGGGCTGGAAACACCATATATTTT.

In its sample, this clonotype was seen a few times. The CDR3 bases are TGCAGTGCTAGAGATCCGACCCTGACAGCGACCCAGTACTTC. Amino acids: CSARDPTLTATQYF. This chain links TRBV20-1 with TRBJ2-5, with D tentatively TRBD1 (5 bases). Germline loops: CDR1 DFQATT, CDR2 SNEGSKA (reference sequence). Trimming left V 0 bases short and J 7 bases short, with 15 bases between. This CDR3 is 14 amino acids long.

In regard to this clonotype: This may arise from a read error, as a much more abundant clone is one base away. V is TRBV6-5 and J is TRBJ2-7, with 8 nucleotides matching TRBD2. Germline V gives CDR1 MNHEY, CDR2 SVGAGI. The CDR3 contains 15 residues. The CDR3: CASGYALAGHYEQYF. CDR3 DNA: TGTGCCAGCGGTTACGCGTTAGCGGGACACTACGAGCAGTACTTC.

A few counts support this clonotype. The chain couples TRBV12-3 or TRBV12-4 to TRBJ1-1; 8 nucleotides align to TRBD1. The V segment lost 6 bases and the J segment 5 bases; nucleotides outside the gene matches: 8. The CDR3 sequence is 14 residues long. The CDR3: CASSHQGAGTEAFF. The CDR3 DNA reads TGTGCCAGCAGCCACCAGGGGGCGGGGACTGAAGCTTTCTTT.